The entry that follows covers one TCR beta chain sequence. The antigen remains undetermined. The data originate from a study of early T cells in non-severe SARS-CoV-2 infection. As for the study in general: From unsorted whole blood, bulk RNA was sequenced, and the chains remained unpaired. Findings and limits, study-wide: Anti-spike CD8 responses were favored by VDJdb matching, which missed private and CD4 specificities.

TCRdb processed the 5' RACE reads anew with MiXCR; each CDR3 protein has one entry. The sample has around 100,000 distinct CDR3 sequences, approximately 17% seen once. Specimen: whole blood. The clonotype was recovered from an adult who was a healthcare worker with PCR-confirmed SARS-CoV-2 infection or an uninfected control (not recorded which).

This CDR3 is CASSLGSPSTDTQYF. CDR3 in DNA: TGTGCCAGCAGCTTGGGTAGCCCCAGCACAGATACGCAGTATTTT. The genes are TRBV5-4 and TRBJ2-3; D ambiguous. V shed 0 bases and J shed 0 bases, with 8 bases lying between them. The CDR3 extends over 15 amino acids. In germline, CDR1 is SGHNT, CDR2 YYREEE (reference sequence).